This record concerns one TCR beta chain sequence. Its antigen is not identified. Moderate-to-severe activity, CAS ≥3, NOSPECS ≥4 and duration under 3 months were recorded for donors with ophthalmopathy. Diagnostic conclusions were grounded in clinical symptoms, serum thyroxine, TRAb, thyroid ultrasound and orbital computed tomography. Beta-chain TCR CDR3 regions were amplified from RNA transcripts. HTBI primers served in a first-round RT-PCR, which a second-round multiplex PCR followed. TCRdb itself ran the multiplex PCR reads through MiXCR, one entry per CDR3 protein. This table has 150,000 or so distinct CDR3 sequences, 30% to 45% appearing once. These data originate in a study of Graves' ophthalmopathy and Graves' hyperthyroidism. General study results and limits: Both an approximately 70% sensitivity and an approximately 76% specificity characterized the model's predictions of ophthalmopathy progression.

Sequenced sample: peripheral blood. This TCR was sampled from a young man with Graves' ophthalmopathy.

The CDR3 DNA reads as TGTGCCAGCAGGACAGGAGCCGGGACCCAGTACTTC. Translated: CASRTGAGTQYF. This chain joins TRBV5-6 and TRBJ2-5; D is perhaps TRBD1 (6 bases). CDR3 length: 12 amino acids. Trimming cost V 5 bases and J 7 bases, with 12 bases left between them. Germline loops: CDR1 SGHDT, CDR2 YYEEEE. Variable domain in full (rest from reference TRBV5-6 and TRBJ2-5): DAGVTQSPTHLIKTRGQQVTLRCSPKSGHDTVSWYQQALGQGPQFIFQYYEEEERQRGNFPDRFSGHQFPNYSSELNVNALLLGDSALYLCASRTGAGTQYFGPGTRLLVL.